This T cell receptor beta chain came from a study of blood T cell repertoires in COVID-19. Using immunoSEQ multiplex PCR, the repertoire was profiled, and TCRdb retains in-frame clones only, with some absent. Counted here are more than 200,000 clones, around four fifths occurring once; the ten biggest clones make up roughly 2.6%. The table lists this clone with many counts. V was pared by 6 bases and J by 4 bases, with 6 bases of the junction left unmatched. Looked up from germline, CDR1 is MNHEY and CDR2 is SVGEGT. The CDR3 spans 13 residues. The chain uses TRBV6-2 or TRBV6-3 and TRBJ2-7, with 7 bases lining up with TRBD2. This receptor was identified in a woman in her 40s with active or convalescent COVID-19. Sequencing was performed on peripheral blood. CDR3 coding DNA: TGTGCCAGCAGCCCTAGCGGAGGTTACGAGCAGTACTTC. Translating it yields CASSPSGGYEQYF.